These 23 T cell receptor beta chains were sequenced from one sample in a study of PD-1 blockade in classical Hodgkin lymphoma. The time point is: cycle 4 day 1 (C4D1), after 5 to 7 weeks of nivolumab. Brentuximab vedotin exposure varied among the patients, all of whom had relapsed after autologous stem cell transplantation. Only in-frame clones appear in the TCRdb table, and some are missing; sequencing was by immunoSEQ multiplex PCR. The profile shows about 90,000 clones, 75% to 85% of them singletons. This specimen was peripheral blood mononuclear cells (PBMCs), taken before the fourth cycle of nivolumab. The receptors here all came from a human donor with classical Hodgkin lymphoma.

The V gene is TRBV7-9, the J gene TRBJ2-6; possible D gene TRBD2, 6 bases. The V gene's germline CDR1 is SEHNR and CDR2 FQNEAQ (reference sequence). The CDR3 covers 19 residues. Trimming cost V 0 bases and J 4 bases, with 19 bases left between them. CDR3 nucleotide sequence: TGTGCCAGCAGCTTAGCGAATCGGAGGGGTAGGGCAGGGGCCAACGTCCTGACTTTC. It yields the protein CASSLANRRGRAGANVLTF.

The chain has TRBV6-5 and TRBJ2-3; D possibly matches TRBD1 or TRBD2 (5 bases each). Deletions cut 2 bases from V and 6 bases from J, with 9 bases between. Germline loops: CDR1 MNHEY, CDR2 SVGAGI. The length of the CDR3 is 13 residues. CDR3 in amino acids: CASSYRWGDTQYF. DNA of the CDR3: TGTGCCAGCAGTTACAGGTGGGGGGATACGCAGTATTTT.

The chain uses TRBV7-8 and TRBJ2-7; 9 nucleotides align to TRBD2. J gave up 3 bases and V 2 bases, and 5 bases lay outside the gene matches. CDR3 length equals 15 residues. The V gene's germline CDR1 is SGHVS and CDR2 FQNEAQ. As DNA, the CDR3 is TGTGCCAGCAGCTTACGACTAGCGGTTAACTACGAGCAGTACTTC. Residues: CASSLRLAVNYEQYF.

The rearrangement links TRBV2 to TRBJ1-5; TRBD1 matches at 11 bases. The germline V gene has CDR1 SNHLY and CDR2 FYNNEI. CDR3 length: 12 residues. V shed 10 bases and J 7 bases; nucleotides not matched to a gene: 3. Here the CDR3 reads CATRTGGQPQHF. CDR3 nucleotides: TGTGCCACCCGGACAGGGGGCCAGCCCCAGCATTTT.

This clone was seen a few times. The CDR3 is CASSIFDRPNTGELFF. CDR3 bases: TGTGCCAGCAGCATCTTTGACAGGCCGAACACCGGGGAGCTGTTTTTT. This chain uses TRBV9 with TRBJ2-2; weak D call: TRBD1 (6 bases). Germline CDR1 is SGDLS and CDR2 is YYNGEE. The ends were cut back, 4 bases at V and 0 bases at J, with 13 bases in the middle. This CDR3 region has 16 residues.

This chain uses TRBV4-3 with TRBJ1-1; TRBD1 agrees at 8 bases. The V gene end was trimmed by 4 bases and the J gene end by 1 base; junction bases not matched to a gene: 2. Per germline, CDR1 LGHNA and CDR2 YSLEER. The length of the CDR3 is 14 residues. The DNA of the CDR3 is TGCGCCAGCAGCCCAGACAGGGGGAACACTGAAGCTTTCTTT. Its protein product is CASSPDRGNTEAFF.

The genes are TRBV5-4 and TRBJ2-2; perhaps TRBD1 as D (5 bases). Germline V gene lookup returns CDR1 SGHNT and CDR2 YYREEE (reference sequence). V lost 4 bases and J lost 2, with 9 bases in between. This CDR3 has 14 residues. CDR3 DNA sequence: TGTGCCAGCAGCCCCGGACAAAACACCGGGGAGCTGTTTTTT. This gives the protein CASSPGQNTGELFF.

The chain couples TRBV9 to TRBJ1-3; D might be TRBD1 (6 bases). V was cut by 0 bases and J by 6 bases, with 13 bases left in between. The CDR3 is 15 amino acids. Germline V gene data show CDR1 as SGDLS and CDR2 as YYNGEE. The CDR3 protein is CASSVAAQGQNTIYF. In DNA form, the CDR3 reads TGTGCCAGCAGCGTAGCTGCGCAGGGGCAAAACACCATATATTTT.

The rearrangement links TRBV5-5 to TRBJ2-7, with D maybe TRBD1 (5 bases). Germline assignment: CDR1 SGHKS and CDR2 YYEKEE (reference sequence). V shed 0 bases and J shed 2 bases, with 12 bases lying between them. The CDR3 totals 15 residues. The CDR3 loop reads CASSLALGQTYEQYF. DNA of the CDR3: TGTGCCAGCAGCTTGGCTTTGGGGCAGACCTACGAGCAGTACTTC.

The rearrangement joins TRBV18 to TRBJ2-7; 8 nucleotides agree with TRBD1. The J segment lost 0 bases and the V segment lost 6 bases, leaving 7 bases of the junction unmatched. This CDR3 spans 15 amino acids. The germline CDR1 and CDR2 sequences are KGHSH and LQKENI. CDR3 sequence: CASSKTGESSYEQYF. The CDR3 DNA is TGTGCCAGCTCGAAGACAGGGGAAAGCTCCTACGAGCAGTACTTC.

About this clone: The same CDR3 also results from other DNA sequences found in this sample. V and J are TRBV19 and TRBJ1-5; TRBD1 agrees at 9 bases. The germline V gene has CDR1 LNHDA and CDR2 SQIVND (reference sequence). CDR3 length: 15 residues. The V gene end was trimmed by 6 bases and the J gene end by 2 bases; junction bases not matched to a gene: 5. The chain's CDR3 is CASSLTGGGNQPQHF. The CDR3 DNA follows: TGTGCCAGTAGCCTCACAGGGGGCGGCAATCAGCCCCAGCATTTT.

The J gene is TRBJ2-3, the V gene TRBV13, with 8 bases lining up with TRBD2. Germline V gene lookup returns CDR1 PRHDT and CDR2 FYEKMQ (reference sequence). The CDR3 loop spans 16 amino acids. Germline trimming cut 6 bases from V and 2 bases from J; bases unmatched to any gene: 10. The CDR3 loop is CASSPTERGSTDTQYF. The CDR3 DNA reads TGTGCCAGCAGTCCTACCGAGCGGGGGTCCACAGATACGCAGTATTTT.

The chain joins TRBV5-1 to TRBJ1-1, with D perhaps TRBD1 (5 bases). V was clipped by 0 bases and J by 1 base, with 13 bases between them. The length of the CDR3 is 16 residues. Germline V lookup: CDR1 SGHRS, CDR2 YFSETQ. The CDR3 loop is CASSLAGGRRNTEAFF. In DNA form, the CDR3 reads TGCGCCAGCAGCTTGGCCGGGGGACGGAGGAACACTGAAGCTTTCTTT.

This clone was counted a few times. The chain uses TRBV9 and TRBJ1-1; unclear D gene. The CDR3 runs 14 residues. Between the trimmed V and J ends, which lost 0 bases and 1 base, there was a span of 7 bases. CDR1 and CDR2 (germline): SGDLS, YYNGEE. The chain's CDR3 is CASSVAGANTEAFF. Written as DNA, the CDR3 is TGTGCCAGCAGCGTAGCTGGAGCGAACACTGAAGCTTTCTTT.

The chain recombines TRBV27 with TRBJ1-2, with unresolved D. Trimming shortened V by 5 bases and J by 1 base, and 17 bases separated the two germline ends. The V gene's germline CDR1 is MNHEY and CDR2 SMNVEV (reference sequence). The length of the CDR3 is 16 residues. CDR3 sequence (DNA): TGTGCCAGCAGTGAGGACGGAGGTCCCCTTAACTATGGCTACACCTTC. It is translated as CASSEDGGPLNYGYTF.

The rearrangement joins TRBV29-1 to TRBJ1-2, with 7 nucleotides matching TRBD1. The J segment lost 0 bases and the V segment lost 6 bases, leaving 4 bases of the junction unmatched. The CDR3 has 13 residues. Germline CDR1 SQVTM, CDR2 ANQGSEA. Here the CDR3 DNA reads TGCAGCGTCGGGACAGATGCTAACTATGGCTACACCTTC. This encodes CSVGTDANYGYTF.

The rearrangement links TRBV7-6 to TRBJ2-2; possibly TRBD2 for D (5 bases). CDR1 and CDR2 (germline): SGHVS, FNYEAQ. This CDR3 spans 15 amino acids. V was pared by 1 base and J by 3 bases, with 9 bases between. Written as DNA, the CDR3 is TGTGCCAGCAGCTTAGAAAGGAGGTACACCGGGGAGCTGTTTTTT. It encodes CASSLERRYTGELFF. Complete variable domain (other parts from reference TRBV7-6 and TRBJ2-2): GAGVSQSPRYKVTKRGQDVALRCDPISGHVSLYWYRQALGQGPEFLTYFNYEAQQDKSGLPNDRFSAERPEGSISTLTIQRTEQRDSAMYRCASSLERRYTGELFFGEGSRLTVL.

The CDR3 is CASTQLGAGRTDTQYF. The DNA for the CDR3 is TGTGCCAGTACCCAATTGGGGGCTGGGCGGACAGATACGCAGTATTTT. The chain combines TRBV19 with TRBJ2-3, with D perhaps TRBD1 (6 bases). Trimming took off 7 bases at V and 3 bases at J, with 20 bases between the two ends. The CDR3 has 16 amino acids. Per germline, CDR1 LNHDA and CDR2 SQIVND (reference sequence).

The chain has TRBV14 and TRBJ2-7; TRBD2 aligns across 7 bases. Per the germline V gene, CDR1 is SGHDN and CDR2 is FVKESK. The CDR3 spans 16 residues. Trimming cost V 0 bases and J 3 bases; bases outside gene matches: 8. For the CDR3, the DNA is TGTGCCAGCAGCCAAGAAGGAGGGAGGGGATACTACGAGCAGTACTTC. Residues: CASSQEGGRGYYEQYF.

The chain is built from TRBV10-3 and TRBJ2-1, with TRBD1 matching over 9 bases. The CDR3 sequence is 14 residues long. Germline CDR1 reads ENHRY; CDR2 reads SYGVKD. V lost 4 bases and J lost 7; bases outside the gene matches: 5. CDR3 in amino acids: CAISGRQGENEQFF. CDR3 nucleotide sequence: TGTGCCATCAGTGGGAGACAGGGGGAAAATGAGCAGTTCTTC.

The V call is TRBV21-1, the J call TRBJ2-2; no check of the table's D call, TRBD2, against the DNA was made. TRBV21-1 is tagged as a pseudogene. CDR3 size: 19 residues. This CDR3 is CASSNSVGKAGEYTGELFF. DNA for the CDR3: TGTGCCAGCAGCAACTCCGTGGGGAAAGCGGGAGAGTACACCGGGGAGCTGTTTTTT.

This chain joins TRBV28 and TRBJ2-7; 7 bases align to TRBD1. This CDR3 has 14 amino acids. Unmatched junction bases numbered 5, after V lost 3 bases and J lost 3 bases. Germline-derived CDR1 and CDR2 are MDHEN and SYDVKM. CDR3 residues: CASSFQDRFYEQYF. CDR3 bases: TGTGCCAGCAGTTTCCAGGACAGGTTCTACGAGCAGTACTTC.

J is TRBJ2-1 and V is TRBV6-4; TRBD1 agrees at 8 bases. Germline V lookup: CDR1 MRHNA, CDR2 SNTAGT. After removal of 5 bases from V and 0 bases from J, the junction contained 3 bases not matched to a gene. This CDR3 region has 15 residues. CDR3 sequence reads: CASSLTGGSYNEQFF. CDR3 DNA: TGTGCCAGCAGTCTAACAGGGGGCTCCTACAATGAGCAGTTCTTC.